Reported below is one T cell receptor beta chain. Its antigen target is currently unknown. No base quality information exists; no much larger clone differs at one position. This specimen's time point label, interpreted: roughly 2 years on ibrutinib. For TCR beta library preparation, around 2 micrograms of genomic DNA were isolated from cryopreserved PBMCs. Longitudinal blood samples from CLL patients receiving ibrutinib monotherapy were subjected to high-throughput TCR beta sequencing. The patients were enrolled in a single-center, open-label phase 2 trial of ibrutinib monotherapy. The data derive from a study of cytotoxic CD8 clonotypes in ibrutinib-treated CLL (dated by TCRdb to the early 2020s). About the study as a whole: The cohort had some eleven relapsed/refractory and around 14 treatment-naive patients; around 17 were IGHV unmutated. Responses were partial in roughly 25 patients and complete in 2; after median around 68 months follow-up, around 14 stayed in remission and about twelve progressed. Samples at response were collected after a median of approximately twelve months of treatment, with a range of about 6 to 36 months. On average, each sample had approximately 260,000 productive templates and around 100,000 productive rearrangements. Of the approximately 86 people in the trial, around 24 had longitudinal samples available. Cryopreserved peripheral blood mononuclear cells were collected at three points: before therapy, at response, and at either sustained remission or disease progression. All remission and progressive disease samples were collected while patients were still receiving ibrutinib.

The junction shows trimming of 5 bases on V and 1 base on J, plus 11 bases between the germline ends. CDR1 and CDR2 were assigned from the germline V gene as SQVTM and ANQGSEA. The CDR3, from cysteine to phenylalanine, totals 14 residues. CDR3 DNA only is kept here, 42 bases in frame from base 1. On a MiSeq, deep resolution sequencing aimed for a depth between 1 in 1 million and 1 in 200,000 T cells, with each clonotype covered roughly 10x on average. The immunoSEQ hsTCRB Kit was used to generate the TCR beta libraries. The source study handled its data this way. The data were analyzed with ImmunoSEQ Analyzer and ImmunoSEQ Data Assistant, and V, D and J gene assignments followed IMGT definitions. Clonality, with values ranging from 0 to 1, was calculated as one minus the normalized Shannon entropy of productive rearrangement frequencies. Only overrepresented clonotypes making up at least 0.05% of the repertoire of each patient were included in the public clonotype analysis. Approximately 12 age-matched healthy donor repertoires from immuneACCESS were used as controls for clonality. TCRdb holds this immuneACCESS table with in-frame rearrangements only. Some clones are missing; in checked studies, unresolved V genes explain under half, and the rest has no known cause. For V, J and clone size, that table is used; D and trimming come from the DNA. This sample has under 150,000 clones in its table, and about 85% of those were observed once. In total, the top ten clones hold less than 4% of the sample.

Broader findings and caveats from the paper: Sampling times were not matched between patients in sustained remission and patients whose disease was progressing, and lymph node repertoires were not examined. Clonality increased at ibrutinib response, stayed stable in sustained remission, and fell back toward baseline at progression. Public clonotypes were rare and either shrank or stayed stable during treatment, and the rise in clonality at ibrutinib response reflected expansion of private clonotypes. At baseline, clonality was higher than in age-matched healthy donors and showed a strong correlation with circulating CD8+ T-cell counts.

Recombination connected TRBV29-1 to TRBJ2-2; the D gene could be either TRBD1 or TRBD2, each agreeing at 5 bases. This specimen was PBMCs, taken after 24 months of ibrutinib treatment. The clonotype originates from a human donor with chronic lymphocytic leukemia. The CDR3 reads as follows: CSVFGGGNTGELFF. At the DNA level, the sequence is TGCAGCGTTTTTGGTGGGGGGAACACCGGGGAGCTGTTTTTT.